This TCR beta chain was obtained from a study of cytomegalovirus exposure and HLA in healthy donors. The PCR contained 60 Vbeta and 13 Jbeta primers. This table comes from immunoSEQ multiplex PCR, and its TCRdb copy is limited to in-frame clones, with some not included. The data contain some 60,000 clones, around 80% of them singletons. Trimming stripped 6 bases from V and 5 bases from J, with 12 bases between. The CDR3 totals 13 residues. Per germline, CDR1 LNHDA and CDR2 SQIVND (reference sequence). Sequencing used PBMCs. The chain couples TRBV19 to TRBJ2-3, with D perhaps matching TRBD1 (7 bases). The clonotype originates from a male donor in good health and CMV-seronegative. CDR3 residues: CASRTRGEDTQYF. CDR3 in DNA: TGTGCCAGTAGGACCAGGGGGGAAGATACGCAGTATTTT. Filled out from reference TRBV19 and TRBJ2-3, the complete variable domain reads DGGITQSPKYLFRKEGQNVTLSCEQNLNHDAMYWYRQDPGQGLRLIYYSQIVNDFQKGDIAEGYSVSREKKESFPLTVTSAQKNPTAFYLCASRTRGEDTQYFGPGTRLTVL.